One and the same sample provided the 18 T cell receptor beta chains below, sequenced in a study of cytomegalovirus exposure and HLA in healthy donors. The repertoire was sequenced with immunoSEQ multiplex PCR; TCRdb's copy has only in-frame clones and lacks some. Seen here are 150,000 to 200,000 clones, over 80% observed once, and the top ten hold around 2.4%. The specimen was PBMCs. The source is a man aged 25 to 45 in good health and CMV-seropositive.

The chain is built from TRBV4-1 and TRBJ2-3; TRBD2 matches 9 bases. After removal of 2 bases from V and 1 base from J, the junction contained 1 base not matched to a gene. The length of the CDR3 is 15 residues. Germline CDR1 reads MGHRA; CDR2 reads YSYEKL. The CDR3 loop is CASSQIAGGTDTQYF. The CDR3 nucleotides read TGCGCCAGCAGCCAAATAGCGGGGGGCACAGATACGCAGTATTTT.

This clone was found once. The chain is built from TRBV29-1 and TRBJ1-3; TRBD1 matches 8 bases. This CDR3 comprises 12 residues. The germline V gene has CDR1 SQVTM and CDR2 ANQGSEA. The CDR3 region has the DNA TGCAGTGGGGGACAGGCTGGAAACACCATATATTTT. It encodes CSGGQAGNTIYF.

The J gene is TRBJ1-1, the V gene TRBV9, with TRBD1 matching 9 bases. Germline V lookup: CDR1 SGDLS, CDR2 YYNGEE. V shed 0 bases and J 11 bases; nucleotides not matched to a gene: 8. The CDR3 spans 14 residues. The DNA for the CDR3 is TGTGCCAGCAGCGTAGCGGGACAGGGAGGAGAGGCTTTCTTT. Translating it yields CASSVAGQGGEAFF.

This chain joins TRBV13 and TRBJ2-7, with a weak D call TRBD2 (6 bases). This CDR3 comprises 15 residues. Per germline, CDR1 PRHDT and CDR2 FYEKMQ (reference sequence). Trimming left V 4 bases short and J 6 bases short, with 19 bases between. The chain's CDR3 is CASSWRGTPKGEQYF. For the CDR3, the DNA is TGTGCCAGCAGCTGGCGAGGGACTCCAAAGGGCGAGCAGTACTTC.

CDR3 amino acids: CAWKAGSNTEAFF. DNA of the CDR3: TGTGCCTGGAAGGCAGGCTCGAACACTGAAGCTTTCTTT. The chain couples TRBV30 to TRBJ1-1; D is ambiguous. Germline CDR1 is GTSNPN and CDR2 is SVGIG (reference sequence). The CDR3 loop spans 13 amino acids. Trimming pared 4 bases from V and 1 base from J, leaving 10 bases between.

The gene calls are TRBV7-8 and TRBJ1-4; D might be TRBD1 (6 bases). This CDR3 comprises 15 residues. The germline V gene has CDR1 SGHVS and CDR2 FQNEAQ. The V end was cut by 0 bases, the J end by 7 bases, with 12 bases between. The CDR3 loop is CASSLAQGGGEKLFF. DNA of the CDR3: TGTGCCAGCAGCTTAGCGCAGGGAGGGGGTGAAAAACTGTTTTTT.

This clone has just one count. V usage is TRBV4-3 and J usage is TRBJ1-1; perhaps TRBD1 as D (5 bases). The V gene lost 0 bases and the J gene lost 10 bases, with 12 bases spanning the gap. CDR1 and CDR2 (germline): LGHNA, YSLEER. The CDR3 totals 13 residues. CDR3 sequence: CASSQDLGGGAFF. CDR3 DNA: TGCGCCAGCAGCCAAGATCTCGGGGGGGGAGCTTTCTTT.

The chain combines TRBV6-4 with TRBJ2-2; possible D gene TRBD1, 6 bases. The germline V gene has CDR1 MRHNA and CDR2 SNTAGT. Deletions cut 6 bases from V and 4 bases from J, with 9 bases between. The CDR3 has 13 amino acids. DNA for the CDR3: TGTGCCAGCAGCGAACAGGGCACCGGGGAGCTGTTTTTT. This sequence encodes CASSEQGTGELFF.

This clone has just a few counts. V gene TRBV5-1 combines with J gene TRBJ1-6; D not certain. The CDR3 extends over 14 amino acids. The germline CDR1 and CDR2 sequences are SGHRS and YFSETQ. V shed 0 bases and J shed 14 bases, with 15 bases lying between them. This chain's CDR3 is CASSLGREPLALHF. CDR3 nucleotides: TGCGCCAGCAGCTTGGGACGGGAACCTTTGGCCCTCCACTTT. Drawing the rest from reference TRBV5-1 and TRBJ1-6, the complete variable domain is KAGVTQTPRYLIKTRGQQVTLSCSPISGHRSVSWYQQTPGQGLQFLFEYFSETQRNKGNFPGRFSGRQFSNSRSEMNVSTLELGDSALYLCASSLGREPLALHFGNGTRLTVT.

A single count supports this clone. The CDR3 region has the DNA TGTGCCAGCAGCTTGCTCGGACAGGGGCGGCCAAGGGAGACCCAGTACTTC. As protein: CASSLLGQGRPRETQYF. This chain connects TRBV5-4 to TRBJ2-5; 9 bases map to TRBD1. Germline assignment: CDR1 SGHNT and CDR2 YYREEE (reference sequence). The CDR3 spans 17 residues. V lost 1 base to trimming and J lost 5 bases; unmatched junction nucleotides: 12. The full variable domain, completed using reference TRBV5-4 and TRBJ2-5, is ETGVTQSPTHLIKTRGQQVTLRCSSQSGHNTVSWYQQALGQGPQFIFQYYREEENGRGNFPPRFSGLQFPNYSSELNVNALELDDSALYLCASSLLGQGRPRETQYFGPGTRLLVL.

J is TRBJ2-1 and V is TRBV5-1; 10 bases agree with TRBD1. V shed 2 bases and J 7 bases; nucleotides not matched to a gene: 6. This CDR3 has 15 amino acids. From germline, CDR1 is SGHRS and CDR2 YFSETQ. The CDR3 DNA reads TGCGCCAGCAGCTTCCTGACAGGGGGCTGGAATGAGCAGTTCTTC. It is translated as CASSFLTGGWNEQFF.

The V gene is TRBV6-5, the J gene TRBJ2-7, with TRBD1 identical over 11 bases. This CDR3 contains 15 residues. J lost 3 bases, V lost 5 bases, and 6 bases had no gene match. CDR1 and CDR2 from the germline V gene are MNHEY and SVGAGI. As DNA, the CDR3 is TGTGCCAGCAGTCGAGCCGGGACAGGGGGCTACGAGCAGTACTTC. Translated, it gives CASSRAGTGGYEQYF.

CDR3: CASSEFDAGDYEQYF. The CDR3 DNA sequence: TGTGCCAGCAGTGAGTTTGACGCAGGGGATTACGAGCAGTACTTC. The gene calls are TRBV6-1 and TRBJ2-7; a weak D match, TRBD1 (6 bases). Trimming took off 3 bases at V and 4 bases at J, with 16 bases between the two ends. Per the germline V gene, CDR1 is MNHNS and CDR2 is SASEGT. The CDR3 extends over 15 amino acids.

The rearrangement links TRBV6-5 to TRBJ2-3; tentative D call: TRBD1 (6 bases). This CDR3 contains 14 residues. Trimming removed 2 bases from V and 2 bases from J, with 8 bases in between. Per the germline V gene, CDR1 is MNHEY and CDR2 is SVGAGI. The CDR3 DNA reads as TGTGCCAGCAGTTACAGGACAGCCACAGATACGCAGTATTTT. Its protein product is CASSYRTATDTQYF.

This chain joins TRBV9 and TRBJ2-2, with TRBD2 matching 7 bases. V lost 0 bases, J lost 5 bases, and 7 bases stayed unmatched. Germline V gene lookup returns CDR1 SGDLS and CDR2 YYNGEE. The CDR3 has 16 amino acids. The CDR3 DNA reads TGTGCCAGCAGCGTAGAGAGACTAGCTGGGACCGGGGAGCTGTTTTTT. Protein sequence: CASSVERLAGTGELFF.

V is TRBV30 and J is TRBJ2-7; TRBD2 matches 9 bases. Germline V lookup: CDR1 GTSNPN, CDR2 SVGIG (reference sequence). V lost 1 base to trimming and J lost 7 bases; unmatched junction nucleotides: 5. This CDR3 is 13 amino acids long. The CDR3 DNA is TGTGCCTGGAGTGCCCTAGCGGGGCGGGAGCAGTACTTC. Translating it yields CAWSALAGREQYF.

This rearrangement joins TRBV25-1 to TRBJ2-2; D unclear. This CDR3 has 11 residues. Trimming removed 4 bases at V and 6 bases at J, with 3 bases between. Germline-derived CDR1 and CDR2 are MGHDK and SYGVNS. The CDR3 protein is CASSVSGELFF. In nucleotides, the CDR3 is TGTGCCAGCAGTGTATCCGGGGAGCTGTTTTTT.

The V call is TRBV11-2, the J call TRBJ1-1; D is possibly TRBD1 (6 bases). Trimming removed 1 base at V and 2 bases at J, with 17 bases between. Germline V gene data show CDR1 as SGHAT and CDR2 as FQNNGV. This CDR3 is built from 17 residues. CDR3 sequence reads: CASSLARGWGTNTEAFF. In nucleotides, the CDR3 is TGTGCCAGCAGCTTAGCGCGGGGGTGGGGGACAAACACTGAAGCTTTCTTT.